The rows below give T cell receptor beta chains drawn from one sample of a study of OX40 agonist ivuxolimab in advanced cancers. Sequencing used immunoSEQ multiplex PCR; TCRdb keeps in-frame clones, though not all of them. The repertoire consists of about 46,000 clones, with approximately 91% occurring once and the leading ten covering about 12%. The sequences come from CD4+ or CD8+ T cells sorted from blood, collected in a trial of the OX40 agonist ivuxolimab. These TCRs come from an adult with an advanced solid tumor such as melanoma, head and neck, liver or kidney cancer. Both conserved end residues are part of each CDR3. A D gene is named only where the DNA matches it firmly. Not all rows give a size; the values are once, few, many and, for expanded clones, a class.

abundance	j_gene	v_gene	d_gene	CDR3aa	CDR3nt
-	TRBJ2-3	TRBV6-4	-	CASSEGQGSTDTQYF	TGTGCCAGCAGTGAGGGACAAGGTAGCACAGATACGCAGTATTTT
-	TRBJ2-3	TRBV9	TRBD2	CASSVGGGRVSTDTQYF	TGTGCCAGCAGCGTAGGGGGAGGGCGGGTCAGCACAGATACGCAGTATTTT
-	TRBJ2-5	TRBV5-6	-	CASSLVRNQETQYF	TGTGCCAGCAGCTTGGTCAGGAACCAAGAGACCCAGTACTTC
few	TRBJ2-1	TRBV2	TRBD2	CASTENPGLAGYNEQFF	TGTGCCAGCACTGAGAACCCGGGACTAGCGGGTTACAATGAGCAGTTCTTC
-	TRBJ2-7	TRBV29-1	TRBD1	CSVEYTGQGYEQYF	TGCAGCGTTGAATATACGGGACAGGGGTACGAGCAGTACTTC
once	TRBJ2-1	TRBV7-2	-	CASSPGLNNEQFF	TGTGCCAGCAGCCCGGGACTGAATAATGAGCAGTTCTTC
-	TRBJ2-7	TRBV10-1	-	CASSELTESSYEQYF	TGCGCCAGCAGTGAGTTGACAGAGAGCTCCTACGAGCAGTACTTC
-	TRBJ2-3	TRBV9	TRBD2	CASSGGTSTDTQYF	TGTGCCAGCTCCGGGGGGACTAGCACAGATACGCAGTATTTT
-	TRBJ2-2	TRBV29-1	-	CSVEEGGRNTGELFF	TGCAGCGTTGAAGAAGGAGGGAGGAACACCGGGGAGCTGTTTTTT
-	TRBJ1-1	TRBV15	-	CATSRAPGNTEAFF	TGTGCCACCAGCAGGGCCCCAGGGAACACTGAAGCTTTCTTT
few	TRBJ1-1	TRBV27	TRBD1	CASSLWTGGNTEAFF	TGTGCCAGCAGTTTATGGACAGGGGGTAACACTGAAGCTTTCTTT
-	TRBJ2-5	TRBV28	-	CASSLVRDQETQYF	TGTGCCAGCAGTTTAGTCCGGGACCAAGAGACCCAGTACTTC
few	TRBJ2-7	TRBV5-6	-	CASSSEGRFIYEQYF	TGTGCCAGCAGCTCGGAGGGGCGGTTCATTTACGAGCAGTACTTC
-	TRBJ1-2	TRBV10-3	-	CAISEFGRDPVDGYTF	TGTGCCATCAGTGAGTTCGGCAGGGATCCGGTTGATGGCTACACCTTC
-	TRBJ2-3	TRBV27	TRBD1	CASSIARGPSTDTQYF	TGTGCCAGCAGTATTGCCAGGGGGCCAAGCACAGATACGCAGTATTTT
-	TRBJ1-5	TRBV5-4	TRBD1	CASTGPGQGGQPQHF	TGTGCCAGCACCGGTCCCGGACAGGGAGGTCAGCCCCAGCATTTT
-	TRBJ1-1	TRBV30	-	CAWSEVLNTEAFF	TGTGCCTGGAGTGAAGTGTTGAACACTGAAGCTTTCTTT
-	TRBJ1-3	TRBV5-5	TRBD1	CASSWGQISGNTIYF	TGTGCCAGCAGTTGGGGACAGATCTCTGGAAACACCATATATTTT
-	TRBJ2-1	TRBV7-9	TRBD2	CASSQPTNPRESSYNEQFF	TGTGCCAGCAGCCAACCTACAAATCCGCGGGAGAGCTCCTACAATGAGCAGTTCTTC
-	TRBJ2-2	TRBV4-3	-	CASSQDWSTGELFF	TGCGCCAGCAGCCAAGATTGGTCGACCGGGGAGCTGTTTTTT
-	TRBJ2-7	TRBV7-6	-	CASSLGGGTTYEQYF	TGTGCCAGCAGCTTAGGCGGCGGGACAACCTACGAGCAGTACTTC
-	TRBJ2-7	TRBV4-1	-	CASSQDGGLAVLYEQYF	TGCGCCAGCAGCCAAGATGGGGGGCTAGCGGTCCTTTACGAGCAGTACTTC
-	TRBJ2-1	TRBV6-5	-	CASSPSGGPYNEQFF	TGTGCCAGCAGTCCCTCAGGGGGGCCCTACAATGAGCAGTTCTTC
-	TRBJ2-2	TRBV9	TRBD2	CASSVTKEAGGFTGELFF	TGTGCCAGCAGCGTAACCAAAGAGGCGGGGGGATTCACCGGGGAGCTGTTTTTT
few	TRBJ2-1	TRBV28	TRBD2	CASSVTSDHSYNEQFF	TGTGCCAGCAGTGTCACTAGCGACCATTCCTACAATGAGCAGTTCTTC
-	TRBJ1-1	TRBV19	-	CASSLGPSDTEAFF	TGTGCCAGTAGTTTGGGGCCCTCGGACACTGAAGCTTTCTTT
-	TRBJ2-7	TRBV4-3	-	CASSQDREGREQYF	TGCGCCAGCAGCCAAGATAGAGAGGGTAGGGAGCAGTACTTC
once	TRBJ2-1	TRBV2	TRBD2	CAILSGNLGNEQFF	TGTGCCATCCTTAGCGGGAATCTGGGCAATGAGCAGTTCTTC
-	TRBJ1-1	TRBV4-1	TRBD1	CASSLIQGARNTEAFF	TGCGCCAGCAGCCTAATACAGGGGGCGCGGAACACTGAAGCTTTCTTT
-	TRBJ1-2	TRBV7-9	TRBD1	CASSLSTGTYGYTF	TGTGCCAGCAGCCTGTCGACAGGGACCTATGGCTACACCTTC
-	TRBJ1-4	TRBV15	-	CATSTSTNEKLFF	TGTGCCACCAGCACGTCAACTAATGAAAAACTGTTTTTT
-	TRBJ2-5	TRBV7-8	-	CASSLVAGKETQYF	TGTGCCAGCAGCTTAGTCGCAGGGAAAGAGACCCAGTACTTC
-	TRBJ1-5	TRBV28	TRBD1	CASRLQGVVNQPQHF	TGTGCCAGCAGGCTACAGGGGGTGGTCAATCAGCCCCAGCATTTT
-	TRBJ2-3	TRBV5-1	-	CASSLVGRETDTQYF	TGCGCCAGCAGCTTGGTAGGCAGGGAGACAGATACGCAGTATTTT
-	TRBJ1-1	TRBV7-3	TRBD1	CASIGTENTEAFF	TGTGCCAGCATTGGGACAGAGAACACTGAAGCTTTCTTT
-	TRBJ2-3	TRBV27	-	CASTAGRTSTDTQYF	TGTGCCAGCACCGCGGGGCGAACAAGCACAGATACGCAGTATTTT
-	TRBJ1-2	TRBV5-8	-	CASSLGEVSHYGYTF	TGTGCCAGCAGCTTAGGGGAAGTCTCTCACTATGGCTACACCTTC
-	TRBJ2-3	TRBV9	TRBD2	CASSVRREASTDTQYF	TGTGCCAGCAGCGTAAGGCGGGAGGCCTCCACAGATACGCAGTATTTT
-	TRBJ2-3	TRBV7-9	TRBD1	CASSPGQASTDTQYF	TGTGCCAGCAGCCCGGGACAGGCTAGCACAGATACGCAGTATTTT
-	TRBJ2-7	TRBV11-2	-	CASSLGGRFSSYEQYF	TGTGCCAGCAGCTTAGGAGGCAGGTTCAGCTCCTACGAGCAGTACTTC
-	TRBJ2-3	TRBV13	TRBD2	CASSFALLSSGFEDTQYF	TGTGCCAGCAGCTTCGCGTTGTTGTCTAGCGGCTTTGAGGATACGCAGTATTTT